This T cell receptor beta chain was recovered during a study of tumor-infiltrating lymphocytes in primary liver carcinoma (dated by TCRdb to about 2017). About the full investigation: Between late 2015 and early 2016, roughly 5 patients in China with histopathologically diagnosed primary liver carcinoma had their tumors surgically resected. Tumors of the five patients were stage T1-T3 N0M0 with maximum diameters of 4.2 to 10 cm. Each sample produced about 3.5 to 7.13 million productive TCRbeta reads, and read depth showed no significant difference between tissue types. Of the five patients (three men and two women, aged 30 to 69 years), four had hepatocellular carcinoma and one had combined HCC and intrahepatic cholangiocarcinoma. For each liver tumor, the study sampled five regions along with adjacent normal tissue and blood, and applied TCRbeta repertoire sequencing, expression microarrays and whole-exome sequencing. Reproducibility between technical replicate repertoires was high, with correlation coefficients above 0.98 and mean shared-clone rates approximately 0.9. TCRbeta repertoire sequencing covered 35 specimens from 5 patients: 25 tumor regions, 5 adjacent noncancerous liver tissues and 5 peripheral blood samples. What the study reported, not specific to this receptor: The top 250 clones accounted for a significantly greater share of the repertoire in tumors than in blood (p = 0.039). Bulk unsorted samples precluded comparing CD4+ and CD8+ T cell repertoires. With just a handful of patients in the study, the authors point out that the findings should be validated in a larger study. Only the TCR beta chain was sequenced, so true repertoire diversity is likely underestimated because unpaired alpha chains were not captured. Pairs of tumor regions showed greater repertoire overlap (mean roughly 36%) than tumor-adjacent pairs (roughly 17%) or tumor-blood pairs (roughly 15%), which is consistent with antigen-driven expansion.

The germline V gene specifies MNHEY as CDR1 and SVGAGI as CDR2. The CDR3 is 13 residues long, counting both termini. Only the CDR3 DNA is retained, 39 bases long and in frame from the first base. V gives up 2 bases and J gives up 8 bases, and the segment between their germline ends measures 12 bases. TRIzol reagent was used to extract blood RNA from unsorted whole blood, while the DNeasy Blood & Tissue kit provided the germline DNA. At the time of sampling, the patients had chronic HBV infection and had not received any treatment. Roughly 4 milliliters of peripheral blood were collected into K2EDTA tubes before surgery. With regard to this clonotype: What this receptor recognizes is not known. The missing conserved phenylalanine or tryptophan at the end of this CDR3 makes a read error likely.

Starting from roughly 540 ng total RNA, TCRbeta-specific cDNA was produced by reverse transcription with a constant-region primer and ProtoScript II reverse transcriptase. The TCRbeta libraries were prepared through three rounds of nested multiplex PCR following a slightly modified ARM-PCR procedure. The first two PCR rounds used multiplex TRBV1-TRBV30 forward primers with a Cbeta reverse primer, each for about 10 cycles. Sample barcodes and Illumina adapters were added in a final 25-cycle PCR using Deep VentR polymerase. Before sequencing, amplicons between 200 and 500 bp were purified from gel using a QIAquick gel extraction kit. An Illumina HiSeq 2500 was used to sequence the TCRbeta amplicons with 250-bp paired-end reads. The original pipeline was this. Quality trimming of reads was performed with Trimmomatic v0.33, and paired reads were merged with FLASH v1.2.11 so that full CDR3 sequences could be recovered. MiGEC v1.2.1b assigned V, D and J germline segments to the rearranged TCRbeta sequences. Clonotype statistics, along with Shannon-Wiener diversity indices, were calculated using VDJtools v1.0.0. Except for diversity analysis, only the 250 most abundant clonotypes of each sample were used in subsequent analyses to reduce sampling bias. TCRdb reprocessed the public reads (quality trimming at Q25 with fastp, clone calling with MiXCR) and kept in-frame beta chains. CDR3 protein duplicates are merged, each entry listing the most common genes and DNA. TCRdb, rather than the study authors, made the V and J calls. A total of hundreds of thousands of distinct CDR3 sequences appear in this sample, 50% to 60% of them only once. Of the sample, over 15% falls within the top ten clones.

Sequenced input: peripheral blood. The receptor was derived from a young woman with primary liver carcinoma and hepatitis B virus infection. The chain employs TRBV6-5 and TRBJ1-1, with the D gene not clear enough to name. The CDR3 reads as follows: CASSYLTAPEAFL. The nucleotide sequence is TGTGCCAGCAGTTACCTAACGGCCCCAGAAGCTTTCTTA.